This T cell receptor beta chain was recovered during a study of blood T cells in healthy people across ages. Study outcomes and limitations: Long-lived donors had more naive CD4+ cells and higher diversity than aged donors.

The germline gives CDR1 SQVTM, CDR2 ANQGSEA. V gave up 6 bases and J gave up 6 bases, with 12 bases separating them. The CDR3 runs 11 residues. A few counts support this clonotype. Its specificity is unknown. A second PCR, run for about 7 to 11 cycles, used a sample-barcoded 5' primer plus a J-beta primer mix. TCRdb re-derived calls from the 5' RACE reads in MiXCR, one entry per CDR3 protein. The sample contains 1.2 million to 1.5 million distinct CDR3 sequences, 40% to 50% of which appear only once. This receptor was identified in a young woman in good health. V is TRBV29-1 and J is TRBJ2-7; D is unclear. The sequenced sample consisted of blood. CDR3 sequence reads: CSVDVAGEQYF. In DNA form, the CDR3 reads TGCAGCGTAGATGTTGCCGGCGAGCAGTACTTC.